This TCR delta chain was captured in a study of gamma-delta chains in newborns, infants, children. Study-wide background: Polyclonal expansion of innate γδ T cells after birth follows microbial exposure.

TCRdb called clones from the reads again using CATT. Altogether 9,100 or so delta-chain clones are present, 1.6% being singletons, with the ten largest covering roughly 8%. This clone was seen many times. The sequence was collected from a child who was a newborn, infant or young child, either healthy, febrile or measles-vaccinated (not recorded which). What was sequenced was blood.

The CDR3 DNA follows: TGTGCTCTTGGGGAACTATTCCCCGGCACTGGGGGCTGCACCGATAAACTCATCTTT. As protein: CALGELFPGTGGCTDKLIF. The chain combines TRDV1 with TRDJ1, with 8 nucleotides matching TRDD3. The germline V gene has CDR1 TSWWSYY and CDR2 QGS. J lost 1 base, V lost 0 bases, and 13 bases had no gene match. The CDR3 runs to 19 residues.